Listed below are T cell receptor beta chains from one sample, sequenced in a study of cytomegalovirus exposure and HLA in healthy donors. Data came from immunoSEQ multiplex PCR; TCRdb stores just in-frame clones and leaves some out. The sample has under 150,000 clones; 81% are singletons. Sequenced material: PBMCs. The receptors were gathered from a man aged 18 to 30 in good health and CMV-seronegative. The CDR3 runs from the conserved cysteine through the conserved F or W.

>TRBV9|TRBJ1-6
CASSVETGTPLHF
>TRBV6-5|TRBJ1-5
CASNKGTGSNQPQHF
>TRBV30|TRBJ1-4
CAWSSGGEKKLFF
>TRBV10-1|TRBJ2-3
CASSATSGGTDTQYF
>TRBV27|TRBJ2-3
CASSGGWEGGTDTQYF
>TRBV9|TRBJ1-1
CASSASGTEAFF
>TRBV2|TRBJ2-7
CARSGGLTSYEQYF
>TRBV27|TRBJ2-7
CASRHPRLGQGADYEQYF
>TRBV30|TRBJ2-7
CACWTRSSYEQYF
>TRBV6-5|TRBJ1-6
CASSRGTDNSPLHF
>TRBV27|TRBJ1-5
CASVKTGSGNQPQHF
>TRBV6-5|TRBJ2-2
CASSPGTSDTGELFF
>TRBV4-3|TRBJ2-7
CASSTGTGSSYEQYF
>TRBV7-9|TRBJ1-5
CASSLGQGNQPQHF
>TRBV6-5|TRBJ1-2
CATGQNNYYGYTF
>TRBV5-1|TRBJ2-1
CASSWGDSIYNEQFF
>TRBV4-1|TRBJ1-2
CASSQEEGATYGYTF
>TRBV7-9|TRBJ2-7
CASSLRGRGYPRSEQYF
>TRBV4-3|TRBJ1-2
CASSQEPGLYGYTF
>TRBV7-9|TRBJ1-2
CASSLAEAASYGYTF
>TRBV9|TRBJ2-7
CASSVAGTASYEQYF
>TRBV6-5|TRBJ2-7
CASSIDALSSYEQYF
>TRBV5-4|TRBJ1-5
CASSLGQGDQPQHF
>TRBV21-1|TRBJ1-3
CASTGRVLLGTIYF
>TRBV29-1|TRBJ1-1
CSGRTGTDTEAFF
>TRBV2|TRBJ1-2
CASIGTEPKSGYTF
>TRBV5-1|TRBJ2-1
CASSHYQVNEQFF
>TRBV9|TRBJ2-2
CASSFRTAGELFF
>TRBV4-1|TRBJ2-1
CASSQYSSSYNEQFF
>TRBV6-4|TRBJ2-3
CASSDSGQTSTDTQYF
>TRBV5-6|TRBJ1-2
CASSLFNIRSGANYGYTF
>TRBV28|TRBJ1-2
CASHPGARYGYTF
>TRBV4-3|TRBJ1-2
CASSLRRGGVGRYGYTF
>TRBV27|TRBJ1-2
CASSLSPGTYGYTF
>TRBV19|TRBJ1-5
CASSQVYQPQHF
>TRBV5-1|TRBJ2-1
CASSLPGLAGGLNPPGSYNEQFF
>TRBV5-4|TRBJ1-4
CASGVRAQTNEKLFF
>TRBV18|TRBJ2-7
CASSASRGQNYEQYF
>TRBV9|TRBJ2-1
CASSGTGAYNEQFF
>TRBV19|TRBJ2-7
CASSPHSALGFGGGASYEQYF
>TRBV13|TRBJ1-2
CASSLGRGQTKGGYTF